This entry features one T cell receptor (beta chain) sequence. Its antigen is unknown. This sample is drawn from a study of T-cell memory formation after mild COVID-19. Study as a whole: Among the donors, TCR clusters were largely specific to each donor.

Overall study findings and caveats: Within pre-infection memory, some responding clones were found, suggesting cross-reactive memory joined. Day 15 to 85 contracting clones showed balanced CD4/CD8; day 15 to 37 expanders favored CD4+. Clones which contracted sat mainly in CM and EM if CD4+, and in EMRA if CD8+.

TCRdb reanalysed the 5' RACE reads using MiXCR and keeps one entry per CDR3 protein. The data hold more than 350,000 distinct CDR3 sequences, with approximately 15% observed a single time. The CDR3 is 15 amino acids. CDR1 and CDR2 from the germline V gene are MNHEY and SVGAGI. V was clipped by 6 bases and J by 2 bases, with 14 bases between them. The sample taken for sequencing was PBMCs or a T cell subset sorted from them (not recorded which). The clonotype originates from a man younger than 35 who had mild COVID-19 (a few samples of this study predate the infection). Cell type and time point are not known. This sequence joins TRBV6-5 and TRBJ1-5; D uncertain. Here the CDR3 reads CASSLFGYGNQPQHF. The CDR3 nucleotides are TGTGCCAGCAGCCTTTTCGGGTACGGCAATCAGCCCCAGCATTTT.